The clone carrying this T cell receptor (beta chain) was detected once. The data stem from a study of blood T cell repertoires in COVID-19. Study-wide background: PBMCs, B-cell-depleted T cells, or T cells provided the cDNA or gDNA that made up the material.

The repertoire was sequenced with immunoSEQ multiplex PCR; TCRdb's copy has only in-frame clones and lacks some. Among about 160,000 clones listed, 60% to 85% were seen once. V was clipped by 1 base and J by 7 bases; unmatched bases: 9. Germline V gene lookup returns CDR1 MGHRA and CDR2 YSYEKL. This CDR3 has 15 residues. The source is a woman aged 55 to 70 with COVID-19, enrolled during active disease. The specimen sequenced was peripheral blood. The chain has TRBV4-1 and TRBJ1-1; TRBD1 agrees at 7 bases. The CDR3 protein is CASSQGTGARGEAFF. CDR3 DNA sequence: TGCGCCAGCAGCCAAGGGACAGGTGCAAGGGGTGAAGCTTTCTTT.